Sequencing of this TCR beta chain was carried out in a study of OX40 agonist ivuxolimab in advanced cancers. The overall study: Enrollees could have had prior anti-PD-1, anti-PD-L1 or anti-CTLA-4 therapy, which more than 30% had received.

CDR3 length: 13 amino acids. V was shortened by 5 bases and J by 3 bases, with 11 bases between the two germline ends. CDR1 and CDR2 (germline): SGHNT, YYREEE (reference sequence). Here immunoSEQ multiplex PCR was the method, and the copy in TCRdb shows in-frame clones only, minus some. The sample has some 80,000 clones; more than 80% are singletons. The sample was CD4+ or CD8+ T cells sorted from blood, taken in a trial of the OX40 agonist ivuxolimab. This clonotype was sampled from an adult with an advanced solid tumor such as melanoma, head and neck, liver or kidney cancer. This chain uses TRBV5-4 with TRBJ1-2; possible D gene TRBD1, 6 bases. The DNA for the CDR3 is TGTGCCAGCAGTTTACAGGGTTACTATGGCTACACCTTC. As protein: CASSLQGYYGYTF.